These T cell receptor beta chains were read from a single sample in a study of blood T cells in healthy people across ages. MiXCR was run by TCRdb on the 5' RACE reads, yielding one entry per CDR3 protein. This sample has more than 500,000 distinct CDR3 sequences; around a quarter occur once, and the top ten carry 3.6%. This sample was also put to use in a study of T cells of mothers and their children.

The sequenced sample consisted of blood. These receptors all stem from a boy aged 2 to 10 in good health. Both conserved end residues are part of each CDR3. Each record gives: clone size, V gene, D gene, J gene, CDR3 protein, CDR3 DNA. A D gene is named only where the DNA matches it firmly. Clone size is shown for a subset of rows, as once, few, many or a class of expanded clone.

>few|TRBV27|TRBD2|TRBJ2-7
CASSPTSASYEQYF
TGTGCCAGCAGTCCGACTAGCGCCTCCTACGAGCAGTACTTC
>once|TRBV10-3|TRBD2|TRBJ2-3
CAISGGLAGRADTQYF
TGTGCCATCAGTGGGGGTCTAGCGGGGAGAGCAGATACGCAGTATTTT
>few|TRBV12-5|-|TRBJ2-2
CASGLILRGSGELFF
TGTGCTAGTGGTTTGATCCTACGGGGCTCCGGGGAGCTGTTTTTT
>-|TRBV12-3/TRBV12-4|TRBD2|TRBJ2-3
CASSLRTSVSTDTEYF
TGTGCCAGCAGTTTGCGGACTAGCGTTAGTACAGATACGGAGTATTTT
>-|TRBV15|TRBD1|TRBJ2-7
CATSSRRTGTYEQYF
TGTGCCACCAGCAGCCGCCGGACAGGTACCTACGAGCAGTACTTC
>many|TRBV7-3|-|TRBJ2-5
CASSLRGGETQYF
TGTGCCAGCAGCTTAAGGGGAGGAGAGACCCAGTACTTC
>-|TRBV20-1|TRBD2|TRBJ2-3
CSADTSDGTDTQYF
TGCAGTGCGGATACTAGCGACGGCACAGATACGCAGTATTTT
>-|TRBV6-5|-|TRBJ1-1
CASSPGSEAFF
TGTGCCAGCAGTCCCGGGTCTGAAGCTTTCTTT
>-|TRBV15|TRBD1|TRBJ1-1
CATSRGDRGYTEAFF
TGTGCCACCAGCAGAGGCGACAGGGGATATACTGAAGCTTTCTTT
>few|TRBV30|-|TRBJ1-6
CAWKGWDNSPLHF
TGTGCCTGGAAAGGTTGGGATAATTCACCCCTCCACTTT
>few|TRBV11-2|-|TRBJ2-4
CASSHILKAPQTRGNIQYF
TGTGCCAGCAGCCATATATTGAAAGCGCCCCAAACCAGAGGGAACATTCAGTACTTC
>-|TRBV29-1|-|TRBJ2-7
CSVATLLAGYEQYF
TGCAGCGTTGCGACCCTTCTGGCAGGCTACGAGCAGTACTTC
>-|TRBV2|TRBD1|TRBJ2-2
CASSAPLQGRNTGELFF
TGTGCCAGCAGTGCCCCTCTACAGGGGCGAAACACCGGGGAGCTGTTTTTT
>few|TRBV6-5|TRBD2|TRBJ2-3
CASSYSLGGVDTQYF
TGTGCCAGCAGTTACTCGCTCGGGGGGGTTGATACGCAGTATTTT
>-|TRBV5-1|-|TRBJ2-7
CASSLQGILYEQYF
TGCGCCAGCAGCTTGCAGGGGATTCTCTACGAGCAGTACTTC
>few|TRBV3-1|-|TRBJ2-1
CASSHPSGVCPNEQFF
TGTGCCAGCAGCCACCCTTCGGGGGTCTGTCCCAATGAGCAGTTCTTC
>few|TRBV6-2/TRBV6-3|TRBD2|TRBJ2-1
CASTTSGYIYEQFF
TGTGCCAGCACGACTAGCGGCTATATCTATGAGCAGTTCTTC
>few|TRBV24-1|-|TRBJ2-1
CATSDPDVNEQFF
TGTGCCACCAGTGACCCGGATGTTAATGAGCAGTTCTTC
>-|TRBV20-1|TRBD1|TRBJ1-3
CSAQRTGKNLSGNTIYF
TGCAGTGCCCAAAGGACAGGGAAAAACTTGTCTGGAAACACCATATATTTT
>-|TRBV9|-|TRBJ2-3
CASSVVGRGSTDTQYF
TGTGCCAGCAGCGTAGTAGGCAGGGGTTCCACAGATACGCAGTATTTT
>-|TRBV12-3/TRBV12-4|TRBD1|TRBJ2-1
CASTWDRGNEQFF
TGTGCCAGCACCTGGGACAGGGGGAATGAGCAGTTCTTC
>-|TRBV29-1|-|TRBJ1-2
CSVEVEFYGYTF
TGCAGCGTTGAAGTGGAGTTCTATGGCTACACCTTC
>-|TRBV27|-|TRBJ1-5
CASSPWTWDLNQPQHF
TGTGCCAGCAGTCCCTGGACGTGGGACCTCAATCAGCCCCAGCATTTT
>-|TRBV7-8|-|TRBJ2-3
CASSLGSGQGADTQYF
TGTGCCAGCAGCTTAGGTAGCGGGCAGGGGGCAGATACGCAGTATTTT
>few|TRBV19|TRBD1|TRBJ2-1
CASSVGQGLTDEQFF
TGTGCCAGTAGTGTCGGACAGGGGCTCACGGATGAGCAGTTCTTC
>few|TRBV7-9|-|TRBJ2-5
CASSTLASETQYF
TGTGCCAGCAGCACACTAGCCTCCGAGACCCAGTACTTC
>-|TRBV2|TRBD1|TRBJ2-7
CASSDHRGSNEQYF
TGTGCCAGCAGTGACCACAGGGGATCAAACGAGCAGTACTTC
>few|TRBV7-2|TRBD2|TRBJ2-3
CASSSLGGWASDTQYF
TGTGCCAGCAGCTCCCTGGGGGGGTGGGCTTCAGATACGCAGTATTTT
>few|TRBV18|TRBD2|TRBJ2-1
CASSPIGRGEQFF
TGTGCCAGCTCACCGATCGGGAGGGGTGAGCAGTTCTTC
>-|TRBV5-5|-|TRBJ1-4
CASTYQGIWNEKLFF
TGTGCCAGCACCTACCAGGGGATCTGGAATGAAAAACTGTTTTTT
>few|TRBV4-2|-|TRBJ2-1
CASSQDSSLGDEQFF
TGTGCCAGCAGCCAAGACAGTAGCCTGGGCGATGAGCAGTTCTTC
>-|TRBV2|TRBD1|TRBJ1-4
CASSDGQAINEKLFF
TGTGCCAGCAGTGACGGACAGGCCATTAATGAAAAACTGTTTTTT
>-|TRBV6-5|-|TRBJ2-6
CASSYDREAGANVLTF
TGTGCCAGCAGTTACGACAGGGAGGCTGGGGCCAACGTCCTGACTTTC
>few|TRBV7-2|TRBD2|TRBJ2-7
CASSSRLAGRGEQYF
TGTGCCAGCAGCAGCCGACTAGCGGGAAGGGGCGAGCAGTACTTC
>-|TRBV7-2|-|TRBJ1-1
CASSPSLGGYTEAFF
TGTGCCAGCAGCCCATCCCTGGGGGGGTACACTGAAGCTTTCTTT
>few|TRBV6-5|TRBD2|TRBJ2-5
CASHRGLAGTQYF
TGTGCCAGCCACCGGGGACTAGCAGGGACCCAGTACTTC
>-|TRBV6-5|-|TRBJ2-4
CASSYFPLAKNIQYF
TGTGCCAGCAGTTACTTTCCCTTAGCCAAAAACATTCAGTACTTC
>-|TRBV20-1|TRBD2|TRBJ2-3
CSAGSGLAGGPSTDTQYF
TGCAGTGCTGGCTCGGGACTAGCGGGGGGGCCATCGACAGATACGCAGTATTTT
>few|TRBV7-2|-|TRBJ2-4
CASSPRYRDTTLAKNIQYF
TGTGCCAGCAGCCCGAGGTACCGGGACACGACCCTAGCCAAAAACATTCAGTACTTC
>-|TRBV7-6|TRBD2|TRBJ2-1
CASSPVIAGGVGEQFF
TGTGCCAGCAGCCCCGTAATAGCGGGAGGGGTGGGTGAGCAGTTCTTC
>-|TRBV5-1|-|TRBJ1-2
CASSPLDANYGYTF
TGCGCCAGCAGCCCGCTCGACGCTAACTATGGCTACACCTTC
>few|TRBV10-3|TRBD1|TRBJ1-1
CAIFIRGGQGAFF
TGTGCCATCTTCATCAGGGGGGGTCAAGGAGCTTTCTTT
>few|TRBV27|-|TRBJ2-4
CASTKPTDLTKNIQYF
TGTGCCAGCACAAAGCCGACAGACCTTACCAAAAACATTCAGTACTTC
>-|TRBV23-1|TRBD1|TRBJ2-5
CASSQPDRESLKTQYF
TGCGCCAGCAGTCAACCAGACAGGGAGTCCCTAAAGACCCAGTACTTC
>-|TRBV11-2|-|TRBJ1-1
CATRGRNTEAFF
TGTGCCACCCGAGGACGGAACACTGAAGCTTTCTTT
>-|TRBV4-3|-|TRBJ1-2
CASSQGIKRNYGYTF
TGCGCCAGCAGCCAAGGTATCAAGAGAAACTATGGCTACACCTTC
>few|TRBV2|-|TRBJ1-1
CASSDRGIGVNTEAFF
TGTGCCAGCAGTGATAGGGGGATAGGGGTGAACACTGAAGCTTTCTTT
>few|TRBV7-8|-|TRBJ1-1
CASAIRPGNTEAFF
TGTGCCAGCGCAATTCGACCGGGGAACACTGAAGCTTTCTTT
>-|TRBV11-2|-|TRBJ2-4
CASSLALARNIQYF
TGTGCCAGCAGCTTAGCCCTAGCCAGAAACATTCAGTACTTC
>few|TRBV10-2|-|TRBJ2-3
CATGRPASTDTQYF
TGCGCCACAGGACGTCCCGCCTCCACAGATACGCAGTATTTT
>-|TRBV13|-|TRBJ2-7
CASSPAAGQNEQYF
TGTGCCAGCAGCCCCGCTGCTGGACAAAACGAGCAGTACTTC
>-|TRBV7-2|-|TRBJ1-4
CASSSLMANEKLFF
TGTGCCAGCAGCTCCCTAATGGCTAATGAAAAACTGTTTTTT
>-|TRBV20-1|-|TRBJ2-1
CSARESGTYNEQFF
TGCAGTGCTAGAGAGAGCGGTACCTACAATGAGCAGTTCTTC
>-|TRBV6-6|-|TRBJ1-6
CASSQGGGGALHF
TGTGCCAGCAGCCAGGGAGGTGGTGGGGCCCTCCACTTT
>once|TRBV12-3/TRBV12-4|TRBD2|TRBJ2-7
CASSLRLSGALYEQYF
TGTGCCAGCAGTTTAAGGCTAAGCGGGGCCCTCTACGAGCAGTACTTC
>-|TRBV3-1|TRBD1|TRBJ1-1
CASSQDYRQGPNTEAFF
TGTGCCAGCAGCCAAGACTATAGACAGGGGCCGAACACTGAAGCTTTCTTT
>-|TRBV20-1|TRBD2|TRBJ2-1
CSAPRGLAGAFNYNEQFF
TGCAGTGCCCCACGGGGCCTAGCGGGAGCGTTCAACTACAATGAGCAGTTCTTC